This TCR beta chain is from a study of blood T cell repertoires in COVID-19. Turning to the study itself: COVID-19 samples collected from the United States, Italy and Spain covered acute and convalescent phases. PBMCs, B-cell-depleted T cells, or T cells were the source of the cDNA or gDNA that made up the material.

Authors' processing steps: Reference gene primer amplification gave nucleated cell count estimates. Profiling relied on immunoSEQ multiplex PCR, and the TCRdb table lists in-frame clones only, not all of them. V, J and clone size are taken as reported in that table, and D and trimming were inferred from the DNA itself. This table has about 27,000 clones, 88% appearing once. The sample was peripheral blood. The clonotype comes from a woman aged 50 to 60 with active COVID-19.

The DNA for the CDR3 is TGTGCCAGCAGTGAGACTCCCGGGACAGGGGATGGCTACACCTTC. It codes for CASSETPGTGDGYTF. V is TRBV6-1 and J is TRBJ1-2, with 10 bases that match TRBD1. V lost 3 bases, J lost 6 bases, and 7 bases stayed unmatched. The CDR3 has 15 amino acids. Germline V gene data show CDR1 as MNHNS and CDR2 as SASEGT.